These 18 T cell receptor beta chains were sequenced from one sample in a study of cytomegalovirus exposure and HLA in healthy donors. The PCR contained 60 Vbeta and 13 Jbeta primers. TCRdb keeps only in-frame clones here, not all; method: immunoSEQ multiplex PCR. The sample records fewer than 180,000 clones, approximately 60% being singletons. Sequences were obtained from PBMCs. All receptors derive from a woman aged 60-70 years in good health and CMV-seropositive.

This chain connects TRBV18 to TRBJ2-1, with 8 positions matching TRBD1. The CDR3 extends over 15 amino acids. V was pared by 4 bases and J by 6 bases, with 8 bases of the junction left unmatched. From germline, CDR1 is KGHSH and CDR2 LQKENI. CDR3 sequence reads: CASSRDRGLINEQFF. CDR3 nucleotide sequence: TGTGCCAGCTCACGAGACAGGGGTCTCATCAATGAGCAGTTCTTC.

The chain carries TRBV10-3 and TRBJ2-7; 10 positions match TRBD2. The CDR3 totals 14 residues. The V gene's germline CDR1 is ENHRY and CDR2 SYGVKD. Trimming took 7 bases from V and 4 from J; bases not matched to a gene: 7. CDR3 amino acids: CAINLAGDGYEQYF. In DNA, the CDR3 is TGTGCCATCAACCTAGCGGGAGACGGGTACGAGCAGTACTTC.

V usage is TRBV2 and J usage is TRBJ2-3; possible D gene TRBD2, 6 bases. Trimming cost V 6 bases and J 6 bases, with 13 bases left between them. CDR3 length: 13 residues. Germline-derived CDR1 and CDR2 are SNHLY and FYNNEI. This CDR3 is CASSPSGEDTQYF. In DNA form, the CDR3 reads TGTGCCAGCAGCCCCTCGGGAGAGGATACGCAGTATTTT.

This clone was counted only a few times. The chain couples TRBV27 to TRBJ1-3; 7 nucleotides align to TRBD1. The CDR3 runs to 16 residues. In germline, CDR1 is MNHEY, CDR2 SMNVEV (reference sequence). Trimming took 5 bases from V and 1 from J; bases not matched to a gene: 8. CDR3 DNA sequence: TGTGCCAGCAGTCCAACGACAGGGCTTTCTGGAAACACCATATATTTT. It is translated as CASSPTTGLSGNTIYF.

V and J are TRBV29-1 and TRBJ2-1, with TRBD1 matching 7 bases. V lost 8 bases and J lost 12; bases outside the gene matches: 10. This CDR3 has 11 residues. The germline CDR1 and CDR2 sequences are SQVTM and ANQGSEA. In nucleotides, the CDR3 is TGCAGCAAATCCACGGGACAGACGCAGTTCTTC. It yields the protein CSKSTGQTQFF.

This clone showed up just a few times. The gene calls are TRBV27 and TRBJ2-7, with 8 bases identical to TRBD2. In germline, CDR1 is MNHEY, CDR2 SMNVEV (reference sequence). V gave up 0 bases and J gave up 7 bases; unmatched junction bases: 11. The CDR3 runs to 16 residues. CDR3 region: CASSLSPSGPLWEQYF. CDR3 DNA sequence: TGTGCCAGCAGTTTATCCCCTAGCGGGCCTTTGTGGGAGCAGTACTTC.

This clone was seen more than once but under ten times. This sequence joins TRBV5-1 and TRBJ2-7; 8 nucleotides match TRBD1. The CDR3 covers 14 residues. J gave up 3 bases and V 3 bases, and 5 bases lay outside the gene matches. The V gene's germline CDR1 is SGHRS and CDR2 YFSETQ. For the CDR3, the DNA is TGCGCCAGCAGCTGGACAGGGTTGGACTACGAGCAGTACTTC. Its protein is CASSWTGLDYEQYF.

This clone was detected only a few times. The CDR3 spells CASRDPTQGAGYGYTF. DNA of the CDR3: TGTGCCAGCAGAGACCCCACACAGGGGGCGGGCTATGGCTACACCTTC. V and J are TRBV28 and TRBJ1-2; 9 positions agree with TRBD1. This CDR3 has 16 amino acids. The trim removed 6 bases at V and 4 bases at J, leaving 12 bases unmatched. The germline V gene encodes CDR1 MDHEN and CDR2 SYDVKM.

V usage is TRBV7-3 and J usage is TRBJ2-1; D is undetermined. Trimming took 5 bases from V and 0 from J, leaving 5 bases between them. The germline CDR1 and CDR2 sequences are SGHTA and FQGTGA. The CDR3 extends over 13 amino acids. CDR3 DNA: TGTGCCAGCAGCCCCAGCTCCTACAATGAGCAGTTCTTC. Amino acids: CASSPSSYNEQFF.

This clone was seen at least ten times. The chain recombines TRBV18 with TRBJ1-1, with TRBD1 identical over 10 bases. This CDR3 spans 16 amino acids. J was trimmed by 2 bases and V by 1 base; bases with no gene match: 4. Germline V gene lookup returns CDR1 KGHSH and CDR2 LQKENI. CDR3 residues: CASSPRGQGSNTEAFF. CDR3 sequence (DNA): TGTGCCAGCTCACCACGGGGACAGGGGTCCAACACTGAAGCTTTCTTT.

The CDR3 sequence: CATSRGQYRPQHF. The CDR3 DNA reads TGTGCCACCAGCAGAGGGCAGTATCGCCCCCAGCATTTT. The chain uses TRBV15 and TRBJ1-5; D remains unclear. The CDR3 spans 13 residues. The V end lost 1 base, the J end lost 10 bases, and 11 bases lay between the germline ends. Germline V CDR1 and CDR2: LNHNV, YYDKDF (reference sequence).

The V gene is TRBV30, the J gene TRBJ2-7; possible D gene TRBD1, 5 bases. Per the germline V gene, CDR1 is GTSNPN and CDR2 is SVGIG (reference sequence). CDR3 size: 13 residues. The ends were cut back, 0 bases at V and 4 bases at J, with 10 bases in the middle. The CDR3 spells CAWSVWGGYEQYF. CDR3 coding DNA: TGTGCCTGGAGTGTTTGGGGCGGATACGAGCAGTACTTC. Supplemented by reference TRBV30 and TRBJ2-7, the full variable domain reads SQTIHQWPATLVQPVGSPLSLECTVEGTSNPNLYWYRQAAGRGLQLLFYSVGIGQISSEVPQNLSASRPQDRQFILSSKKLLLSDSGFYLCAWSVWGGYEQYFGPGTRLTVT.

V usage is TRBV29-1 and J usage is TRBJ2-1; 11 bases are a match to TRBD2. Germline V lookup: CDR1 SQVTM, CDR2 ANQGSEA. CDR3 length: 17 amino acids. V lost 0 bases, J lost 3 bases, and 7 bases stayed unmatched. The CDR3 reads CSVEDPLLAGDYNEQFF. In DNA form, the CDR3 reads TGCAGCGTTGAAGACCCTTTACTAGCGGGGGACTACAATGAGCAGTTCTTC.

V and J are TRBV2 and TRBJ2-3; D is uncertain. This CDR3 spans 14 amino acids. Deletions cut 3 bases from V and 5 bases from J, with 12 bases between. Germline values: CDR1 SNHLY, CDR2 FYNNEI. Here the CDR3 DNA reads TGTGCCAGCAGTGATGTAGTAATCCTAGATACGCAGTATTTT. Translating gives CASSDVVILDTQYF.

V usage is TRBV21-1 and J usage is TRBJ2-7; the tabulated D call, TRBD2, remains unverified against the DNA. TRBV21-1 is a pseudogene. The CDR3 has 16 amino acids. As DNA, the CDR3 is TGTGCCAGCAGCACCTTCCGGGACTACCCCCACTACGAGCAGTACTTC. This gives the protein CASSTFRDYPHYEQYF.

CDR3 amino acids: CASSQVGGQASEQFF. CDR3 DNA: TGTGCCAGCAGCCAAGTAGGGGGCCAAGCCTCCGAGCAGTTCTTC. The rearrangement joins TRBV4-2 to TRBJ2-1, with 7 nucleotides matching TRBD1. CDR3 length: 15 residues. Germline assignment: CDR1 LGHNA and CDR2 YNFKEQ. After removal of 1 base from V and 10 bases from J, the junction contained 10 bases not matched to a gene.

The rearrangement links TRBV4-1 to TRBJ1-2, with D possibly TRBD1 on 6 matching bases. Germline V gene sequence: CDR1 MGHRA, CDR2 YSYEKL. This CDR3 region has 14 residues. The V and J ends lost 0 bases and 2 bases respectively, with 7 bases between them. The CDR3 region has the DNA TGCGCCAGCAGCCAAGAAGGACAGAACTATGGCTACACCTTC. It codes for CASSQEGQNYGYTF.

The chain couples TRBV7-2 to TRBJ1-1; 9 bases are a match to TRBD1. Germline V gene lookup returns CDR1 SGHTA and CDR2 FQGNSA. This CDR3 is built from 14 residues. J lost 4 bases, V lost 5 bases, and 5 bases had no gene match. The CDR3 DNA follows: TGTGCCAGCAGCGCTCAGACAGGGGGCACTGAAGCTTTCTTT. This sequence encodes CASSAQTGGTEAFF. Complete variable domain (other parts from reference TRBV7-2 and TRBJ1-1): GAGVSQSPSNKVTEKGKDVELRCDPISGHTALYWYRQSLGQGLEFLIYFQGNSAPDKSGLPSDRFSAERTGGSVSTLTIQRTQQEDSAVYLCASSAQTGGTEAFFGQGTRLTVV.